Sequencing of this T cell receptor (beta chain) was carried out in a study of human T cells and chemical hapten exposure. On the study more broadly: There were per-sample TCR yield variations, arising mainly from small pooled library volume differences. Study-wide results and limits: High-frequency TCRs, those above 1 in 1000, stayed the same after DPC sensitization.

Study processing details: Counts of TCRs in each sample centred on a median of around 99,000 and extended from about 20,000 to 690,000. MiXCR, applied by TCRdb to the RACE reads, yields one record per CDR3 protein. In this record, the V and J calls reflect TCRdb's handling and not the investigators' own analysis. The data hold over 150,000 distinct CDR3 sequences, with about 27% observed a single time. Time point indicated: patch test 3, about 24 weeks after DPC sensitization. Noted treatment: therapeutic diphenylcyclopropenone sensitization with weekly scalp DPC. Those who donated were patients with alopecia, 18 to 70 years of age, and suitable for DPC. In its sample, this clonotype was seen a few times. Its target is unknown. V shed 4 bases and J shed 3 bases, with 13 bases lying between them. The CDR3 covers 15 residues. Germline CDR1 is DFQATT and CDR2 is SNEGSKA (reference sequence).

This specimen consisted of whole blood, obtained in connection with sensitization to the hapten diphenylcyclopropenone (DPC). This sequence was found in a woman under 30 with alopecia areata. Some clones in this sample may be carry-over from other donors' samples. J is TRBJ1-6 and V is TRBV20-1; D call uncertain. Written as DNA, the CDR3 is TGCAGTGCTATCCCAGGAGAAAGCTATAATTCACCCCTCCACTTT. This gives the protein CSAIPGESYNSPLHF.